What follows are 26 T cell receptor beta chains derived from one specimen sequenced in a study of PD-1 blockade in classical Hodgkin lymphoma. The method was immunoSEQ multiplex PCR; TCRdb's version includes in-frame clones alone and lacks a portion of them. Seen here are tens of thousands of clones, 90% observed once, and the top ten hold around 0.41%. Time point indicated: newly diagnosed, previously untreated cHL patient sample. Researchers used magnetic negative selection to pull out pure CD4+ T cells from thawed PBMCs. Sequenced material: CD4+ T cells from blood. The receptor source for this set is a human donor with classical Hodgkin lymphoma.

The gene calls are TRBV7-2 and TRBJ1-1; D ambiguous. Per the germline V gene, CDR1 is SGHTA and CDR2 is FQGNSA. This CDR3 has 13 residues. V was trimmed by 5 bases and J by 5 bases, leaving 12 bases between them. In DNA, the CDR3 is TGTGCCAGCAGCCTCATGGCTCGAACTGAAGCTTTCTTT. Translation: CASSLMARTEAFF. The variable domain in full, with the rest retrieved from reference TRBV7-2 and TRBJ1-1, is GAGVSQSPSNKVTEKGKDVELRCDPISGHTALYWYRQSLGQGLEFLIYFQGNSAPDKSGLPSDRFSAERTGGSVSTLTIQRTQQEDSAVYLCASSLMARTEAFFGQGTRLTVV.

CDR3 sequence (DNA): TGTGCCAGCAGCCCACCGGGGGTCCTTAGCGAGCAGTACTTC. It specifies CASSPPGVLSEQYF. V usage is TRBV11-2 and J usage is TRBJ2-7, with a weak D call TRBD2 (6 bases). This CDR3 spans 14 amino acids. V was cut by 5 bases and J by 6 bases, with 17 bases left in between. Germline CDR1 is SGHAT and CDR2 is FQNNGV.

This clone was detected once. The chain combines TRBV7-8 with TRBJ2-4; TRBD2 matches at 11 bases. Trimming at V came to 3 bases and at J to 7 bases, leaving 5 bases not matched to a gene. This CDR3 spans 15 amino acids. The germline V gene has CDR1 SGHVS and CDR2 FQNEAQ. The CDR3 protein is CASSLGLAGGNIQYF. CDR3 nucleotide sequence: TGTGCCAGCAGCTTGGGTCTAGCGGGAGGCAACATTCAGTACTTC.

This clone was detected only once. V gene TRBV6-5 combines with J gene TRBJ1-2; 8 bases are a match to TRBD1. The length of the CDR3 is 14 residues. V lost 5 bases and J lost 1; bases outside the gene matches: 3. Germline V lookup: CDR1 MNHEY, CDR2 SVGAGI. The CDR3 is CASSRTGSNYGYTF. The DNA of the CDR3 is TGTGCCAGCAGTCGGACAGGGAGTAACTATGGCTACACCTTC.

J is TRBJ2-6 and V is TRBV14, with a possible D match to TRBD2 (5 bases). The CDR3 is 17 residues long. The V and J ends lost 0 bases and 2 bases respectively, with 11 bases between them. Germline V gives CDR1 SGHDN, CDR2 FVKESK. The CDR3 sequence is CASSQDLGGAGANVLTF. CDR3 DNA sequence: TGTGCCAGCAGCCAAGATCTTGGAGGAGCTGGGGCCAACGTCCTGACTTTC. The full variable domain, its missing parts supplied by reference TRBV14 and TRBJ2-6, is EAGVTQFPSHSVIEKGQTVTLRCDPISGHDNLYWYRRVMGKEIKFLLHFVKESKQDESGMPNNRFLAERTGGTYSTLKVQPAELEDSGVYFCASSQDLGGAGANVLTFGAGSRLTVL.

The chain uses TRBV5-6 and TRBJ2-1; the match to TRBD2 covers 15 bases. Trimming cost V 5 bases and J 8 bases; bases outside gene matches: 2. The germline CDR1 and CDR2 sequences are SGHDT and YYEEEE. The CDR3 runs to 14 residues. CDR3 amino acids: CASRRTSGRDEQFF. CDR3 bases: TGTGCCAGCAGGAGGACTAGCGGGAGGGATGAGCAGTTCTTC.

The rearrangement links TRBV11-1 to TRBJ2-1; 10 nucleotides agree with TRBD2. Germline V lookup: CDR1 SGHAT, CDR2 FQDESV (reference sequence). The CDR3 consists of 18 residues. With V trimmed by 2 bases and J by 4 bases, 11 bases remained unmatched. The CDR3 spells CASSLLLSASGSYNEQFF. For the CDR3, the DNA is TGTGCCAGCAGCTTACTTTTGTCCGCTAGCGGGAGTTACAATGAGCAGTTCTTC.

The rearrangement links TRBV4-1 to TRBJ2-7; TRBD2 is a possible D gene (6 bases). The CDR3 sequence is 13 residues long. Germline CDR1 and CDR2: MGHRA and YSYEKL. V lost 1 base to trimming and J lost 6 bases, with 10 bases between them. CDR3 sequence: CASSQGEDREQYF. The CDR3, as DNA: TGCGCCAGCAGCCAAGGGGAGGATCGCGAGCAGTACTTC.

This chain links TRBV7-9 with TRBJ2-3, with 12 nucleotides matching TRBD2. Trimming at V came to 3 bases and at J to 4 bases, leaving 8 bases not matched to a gene. CDR3 length: 17 residues. CDR1 SEHNR and CDR2 FQNEAQ come from the germline V gene (reference sequence). The CDR3 DNA follows: TGTGCCAGCAGCTTTCCAACTAGCGGGGGGACCTCAGATACGCAGTATTTT. As protein: CASSFPTSGGTSDTQYF. Filled out from reference TRBV7-9 and TRBJ2-3, the complete variable domain reads DTGVSQNPRHKITKRGQNVTFRCDPISEHNRLYWYRQTLGQGPEFLTYFQNEAQLEKSRLLSDRFSAERPKGSFSTLEIQRTEQGDSAMYLCASSFPTSGGTSDTQYFGPGTRLTVL.

The sample holds one count of this clone. This chain connects TRBV5-4 to TRBJ2-3; TRBD2 aligns across 9 bases. CDR3 size: 16 residues. The trim removed 3 bases at V and 4 bases at J, leaving 9 bases unmatched. Germline V gives CDR1 SGHNT, CDR2 YYREEE (reference sequence). The CDR3 sequence: CASSSPSGNPPDTQYF. The DNA of the CDR3 is TGTGCCAGCAGCTCCCCTAGCGGGAACCCCCCAGATACGCAGTATTTT.

The J gene is TRBJ1-2, the V gene TRBV6-5; D gene unclear. V was pared by 6 bases and J by 1 base, with 9 bases between. There are 13 residues in the CDR3. Germline assignment: CDR1 MNHEY and CDR2 SVGAGI. The CDR3 DNA reads as TGTGCCAGCAGCCGAGGGATTAACTATGGCTACACCTTC. This translates into CASSRGINYGYTF.

V and J are TRBV29-1 and TRBJ2-5; D gene ambiguous. CDR3 size: 12 residues. In germline, CDR1 is SQVTM, CDR2 ANQGSEA. Trimming left V 4 bases short and J 1 base short, with 7 bases between. Here the CDR3 DNA reads TGCAGCGTTGGGAGAGCCCAAGAGACCCAGTACTTC. It is translated as CSVGRAQETQYF.

The gene calls are TRBV18 and TRBJ1-1, with D uncertain. CDR1 KGHSH and CDR2 LQKENI come from the germline V gene. The CDR3 has 13 residues. Trimming left V 4 bases short and J 3 bases short, with 9 bases between. CDR3 sequence (DNA): TGTGCCAGCTCACAATACAGCTACACTGAAGCTTTCTTT. Translation: CASSQYSYTEAFF.

This clone has more than one count but fewer than ten. This sequence joins TRBV28 and TRBJ2-1, with a weak D call TRBD2 (5 bases). Germline lookup yields CDR1 MDHEN and CDR2 SYDVKM. This CDR3 is built from 20 residues. V gave up 2 bases and J gave up 4 bases, with 27 bases separating them. The CDR3 DNA reads TGTGCCAGCAGTTTAGAAACGTGGGGTTGGACTCCCCCGGAATACAATGAGCAGTTCTTC. Amino acid sequence: CASSLETWGWTPPEYNEQFF.

J is TRBJ1-1 and V is TRBV5-8; D remains ambiguous. Germline CDR1 and CDR2: SGHTS and YDEGEE. Trimming pared 1 base from V and 0 bases from J, leaving 7 bases between. This CDR3 region has 14 residues. The CDR3 DNA reads as TGTGCCAGCAGCTTGCCCGGGATGAACACTGAAGCTTTCTTT. Its protein product is CASSLPGMNTEAFF.

J is TRBJ2-7 and V is TRBV11-2; D ambiguous. Trimming took 3 bases from V and 3 from J, leaving 3 bases between them. Looked up from germline, CDR1 is SGHAT and CDR2 is FQNNGV. CDR3 length: 11 amino acids. The CDR3 nucleotides read TGTGCCAGCAGCTTCTACTACGAGCAGTACTTC. Protein product: CASSFYYEQYF.

The genes are TRBV5-6 and TRBJ2-5; 10 positions match TRBD2. The junction had 10 bases not matched to a gene; V was cut back by 6 bases and J by 5 bases. The CDR3 sequence is 15 residues long. Germline V gene lookup returns CDR1 SGHDT and CDR2 YYEEEE. CDR3 residues: CASTRTSGIGETQYF. The CDR3 region has the DNA TGTGCCAGCACCCGGACTAGCGGAATCGGGGAGACCCAGTACTTC.

The chain links TRBV5-1 to TRBJ2-7; D might be TRBD1 or TRBD2, each matching 5 bases. Between the trimmed V and J ends, which lost 4 bases and 4 bases, there was a span of 18 bases. This CDR3 has 15 amino acids. Germline CDR1 SGHRS, CDR2 YFSETQ. The CDR3 region is CASSPSGTGLYEQYF. The CDR3 DNA sequence: TGCGCCAGCAGCCCCTCCGGGACCGGCTTATACGAGCAGTACTTC.

The CDR3 loop is CASSFGGHTNSPLHF. In DNA form, the CDR3 reads TGTGCCAGCAGCTTCGGAGGGCACACTAATTCACCCCTCCACTTT. V and J are TRBV5-5 and TRBJ1-6; D gene uncertain. Trimming pared 2 bases from V and 6 bases from J, leaving 12 bases between. CDR1 and CDR2 (germline): SGHKS, YYEKEE (reference sequence). There are 15 residues in the CDR3. The full variable domain, in which reference TRBV5-5 and TRBJ1-6 provide the parts outside the CDR3, is DAGVTQSPTHLIKTRGQQVTLRCSPISGHKSVSWYQQVLGQGPQFIFQYYEKEERGRGNFPDRFSARQFPNYSSELNVNALLLGDSALYLCASSFGGHTNSPLHFGNGTRLTVT.

The chain is built from TRBV9 and TRBJ2-4; 8 bases map to TRBD1. Germline lookup yields CDR1 SGDLS and CDR2 YYNGEE. This CDR3 region has 15 residues. Trimming at V came to 2 bases and at J to 6 bases, leaving 7 bases not matched to a gene. Here the CDR3 DNA reads TGTGCCAGCAGCGTTATAGGAGGACAGGGAAACATTCAGTACTTC. It yields the protein CASSVIGGQGNIQYF.

The CDR3 DNA follows: TGTGCCAGCAGCCTCCCGGGACAGATTAGCTATGGCTACACCTTC. This codes for CASSLPGQISYGYTF. The rearrangement links TRBV5-5 to TRBJ1-2, with 7 positions matching TRBD1. Germline V gives CDR1 SGHKS, CDR2 YYEKEE (reference sequence). This CDR3 is built from 15 residues. The V and J ends lost 4 bases and 4 bases, in that order; junction bases with no gene match: 10. Full variable domain (outside the CDR3, taken from reference TRBV5-5 and TRBJ1-2): DAGVTQSPTHLIKTRGQQVTLRCSPISGHKSVSWYQQVLGQGPQFIFQYYEKEERGRGNFPDRFSARQFPNYSSELNVNALLLGDSALYLCASSLPGQISYGYTFGSGTRLTVV.

This chain joins TRBV18 and TRBJ1-6, with no clear D. The CDR3 contains 16 residues. V dropped 6 bases and J dropped 0 bases, with 12 bases sitting between them. In germline, CDR1 is KGHSH, CDR2 LQKENI. CDR3 DNA sequence: TGTGCCAGCTCGGACCGACTCCTCTCCTATAATTCACCCCTCCACTTT. It is translated as CASSDRLLSYNSPLHF.

The rearrangement uses TRBV4-1 and TRBJ2-3; TRBD2 aligns across 7 bases. Germline-derived CDR1 and CDR2 are MGHRA and YSYEKL. The V segment lost 3 bases and the J segment 0 bases; nucleotides outside the gene matches: 3. The CDR3 runs 15 residues. CDR3 nucleotides: TGCGCCAGCAGCCAGCTCGGGGGGAGCACAGATACGCAGTATTTT. Protein product: CASSQLGGSTDTQYF.

The chain employs TRBV7-9 and TRBJ2-1; D may be TRBD1 (6 bases). CDR3 length: 15 amino acids. Trimming cost V 5 bases and J 4 bases, with 15 bases left between them. Germline V gene lookup returns CDR1 SEHNR and CDR2 FQNEAQ (reference sequence). Written as DNA, the CDR3 is TGTGCCAGCAGCCAGACCGGGACACCTTACAATGAGCAGTTCTTC. Its translation is CASSQTGTPYNEQFF.

This clone was observed once. V and J are TRBV18 and TRBJ2-1; D is unresolved. Germline CDR1 KGHSH, CDR2 LQKENI. The CDR3 spans 11 residues. V was clipped by 6 bases and J by 7 bases, with 7 bases between them. The chain's CDR3 is CASSPTNEQFF. The CDR3 bases are TGTGCCAGCTCCCCCACTAATGAGCAGTTCTTC.

The chain carries TRBV28 and TRBJ2-5; 14 nucleotides agree with TRBD2. Germline V gene data show CDR1 as MDHEN and CDR2 as SYDVKM. The length of the CDR3 is 18 residues. Trimming at V came to 4 bases and at J to 5 bases, leaving 12 bases not matched to a gene. Written as DNA, the CDR3 is TGTGCCAGCAGTTATAGACTAGCGGGAGGGCGAAGGGGTGAGACCCAGTACTTC. Protein product: CASSYRLAGGRRGETQYF. The full variable domain, in which reference TRBV28 and TRBJ2-5 provide the parts outside the CDR3, is DVKVTQSSRYLVKRTGEKVFLECVQDMDHENMFWYRQDPGLGLRLIYFSYDVKMKEKGDIPEGYSVSREKKERFSLILESASTNQTSMYLCASSYRLAGGRRGETQYFGPGTRLLVL.